This passage covers 18 T cell receptor beta chains from one sample sequenced in a study of CD8 T cell repertoires and HIV-1 epitope variants. The method was immunoSEQ multiplex PCR; TCRdb's version includes in-frame clones alone and lacks a portion of them. The repertoire holds more than 85,000 clones, with over 70% as singletons. Sample: uncultured baseline CD8+ T cells from peripheral blood mononuclear cells (PBMCs). The source of these receptors is a male donor with HIV.

The chain links TRBV30 to TRBJ1-2; TRBD1 might be the D (5 bases). CDR1 is GTSNPN, CDR2 SVGIG, per germline (reference sequence). CDR3 size: 13 residues. The CDR3 protein is CARGRENYYGYTF. As DNA, the CDR3 is TGTGCTCGGGGCAGGGAAAATTACTATGGCTACACCTTC.

The count of this clone is one. The chain employs TRBV7-8 and TRBJ2-5; the match to TRBD2 covers 8 bases. V gave up 1 base and J gave up 4 bases; unmatched junction bases: 8. CDR1 is SGHVS and CDR2 is FQNEAQ in the germline V gene. The CDR3 runs 16 residues. This CDR3 is CASSLVSGTFPETQYF. The CDR3 nucleotides read TGTGCCAGCAGCTTAGTTAGCGGGACGTTCCCAGAGACCCAGTACTTC.

The CDR3 is CASSQHDEEETQYF. CDR3 coding DNA: TGTGCCAGCAGCCAACATGACGAAGAAGAGACCCAGTACTTC. This chain connects TRBV5-5 to TRBJ2-5; D not resolved. Trimming cost V 4 bases and J 3 bases, with 13 bases left between them. Per germline, CDR1 SGHKS and CDR2 YYEKEE (reference sequence). The CDR3 spans 14 residues.

The CDR3 DNA sequence: TGTGCCAGCAGTTTATCAGGGTCCAATGAAAAACTGTTTTTT. This gives the protein CASSLSGSNEKLFF. The chain joins TRBV27 to TRBJ1-4, with D unclear. The CDR3 has 14 amino acids. Germline V lookup: CDR1 MNHEY, CDR2 SMNVEV (reference sequence). V was shortened by 0 bases and J by 5 bases, with 7 bases between the two germline ends.

This clone was picked up a small number of times. The chain uses TRBV28 and TRBJ1-2; D not certain. The CDR3 length is 15 residues. Per the germline V gene, CDR1 is MDHEN and CDR2 is SYDVKM. V dropped 5 bases and J dropped 4 bases, with 17 bases sitting between them. The chain's CDR3 is CASSTPGTSLYGYTF. CDR3 DNA sequence: TGTGCCAGCAGTACGCCGGGAACCTCACTCTATGGCTACACCTTC.

V and J are TRBV7-2 and TRBJ2-3; no reliable D call. CDR1 and CDR2 from the germline V gene are SGHTA and FQGNSA. Trimming shortened V by 1 base and J by 2 bases, and 7 bases separated the two germline ends. The CDR3 covers 14 residues. The CDR3 sequence: CASSLGRHTDTQYF. CDR3 nucleotide sequence: TGTGCCAGCAGCTTAGGTAGGCACACAGATACGCAGTATTTT.

The chain combines TRBV6-5 with TRBJ1-1; 9 bases match TRBD1. The CDR3 contains 16 residues. From germline, CDR1 is MNHEY and CDR2 SVGAGI. The junction had 8 bases not matched to a gene; V was cut back by 1 base and J by 5 bases. This CDR3 is CASSYWRDRVGTEAFF. In nucleotides, the CDR3 is TGTGCCAGCAGTTACTGGCGGGACAGGGTGGGGACTGAAGCTTTCTTT.

The chain employs TRBV19 and TRBJ1-4, with 8 nucleotides matching TRBD1. V shed 8 bases, J shed 4 bases, and the junction held 12 bases outside the gene matches. In germline, CDR1 is LNHDA, CDR2 SQIVND (reference sequence). The CDR3 has 16 residues. The CDR3 is CASCGTGFPLNEKLFF. CDR3 nucleotides: TGTGCCAGTTGTGGGACAGGCTTTCCGCTTAATGAAAAACTGTTTTTT.

V usage is TRBV9 and J usage is TRBJ2-3, with D unresolved. With 0 bases removed from V and 0 bases from J, the gap between germline ends came to 14 bases. The CDR3 runs to 17 residues. Germline loops: CDR1 SGDLS, CDR2 YYNGEE. CDR3 bases: TGTGCCAGCAGCGTAGGCCGGGCGAAATCTAGCACAGATACGCAGTATTTT. It encodes CASSVGRAKSSTDTQYF. The full variable domain, its missing parts supplied by reference TRBV9 and TRBJ2-3, is DSGVTQTPKHLITATGQRVTLRCSPRSGDLSVYWYQQSLDQGLQFLIQYYNGEERAKGNILERFSAQQFPDLHSELNLSSLELGDSALYFCASSVGRAKSSTDTQYFGPGTRLTVL.

This clone was observed at least ten times. The gene calls are TRBV25-1 and TRBJ2-7; possibly TRBD1 or TRBD2 for D (5 bases each). From germline, CDR1 is MGHDK and CDR2 SYGVNS. The CDR3 runs 14 residues. Trimming stripped 1 base from V and 2 bases from J, with 9 bases between. The CDR3 reads CASSEFGTAYEQYF. The DNA of the CDR3 is TGTGCCAGCAGTGAATTTGGGACGGCCTACGAGCAGTACTTC.

This chain connects TRBV13 to TRBJ2-3, with D uncertain. The CDR3 is made up of 14 amino acids. V was cut by 5 bases and J by 0 bases, with 9 bases left in between. Per the germline V gene, CDR1 is PRHDT and CDR2 is FYEKMQ (reference sequence). Here the CDR3 reads CASSPWPSTDTQYF. DNA for the CDR3: TGTGCCAGCAGCCCCTGGCCTAGCACAGATACGCAGTATTTT.

The rearrangement uses TRBV7-3 and TRBJ2-2; D may correspond to TRBD1 or TRBD2 (5 bases each). The ends were cut back, 5 bases at V and 2 bases at J, with 15 bases in the middle. CDR3 size: 16 residues. Germline assignment: CDR1 SGHTA and CDR2 FQGTGA. This chain's CDR3 is CASSPRGGGNTGELFF. Here the CDR3 DNA reads TGTGCCAGCAGCCCCCGTGGGGGTGGTAACACCGGGGAGCTGTTTTTT.

This chain's CDR3 is CASRSTGGWETQYF. CDR3 coding DNA: TGCGCCAGCAGATCTACAGGGGGCTGGGAGACCCAGTACTTC. The V gene is TRBV5-1, the J gene TRBJ2-5; TRBD1 agrees at 9 bases. CDR1 and CDR2 (germline): SGHRS, YFSETQ. This CDR3 has 14 amino acids. V was pared by 5 bases and J by 5 bases, with 7 bases of the junction left unmatched.

The V and J genes are TRBV25-1 and TRBJ1-1; D is perhaps TRBD1 (6 bases). Trimming pared 2 bases from V and 6 bases from J, leaving 10 bases between. Germline-derived CDR1 and CDR2 are MGHDK and SYGVNS. There are 13 residues in the CDR3. The CDR3 loop is CASSEQGRAEAFF. CDR3 bases: TGTGCCAGCAGTGAACAGGGGAGGGCTGAAGCTTTCTTT.

J is TRBJ1-1 and V is TRBV5-1, with D perhaps TRBD1 (5 bases). The V and J ends lost 4 bases and 1 base respectively, with 17 bases between them. The CDR3 is made up of 16 amino acids. The germline V gene has CDR1 SGHRS and CDR2 YFSETQ. DNA of the CDR3: TGCGCCAGCAGCCAAGATGTTGGGCAGGGGAACACTGAAGCTTTCTTT. Encoded protein: CASSQDVGQGNTEAFF.

A single count supports this clone. This chain joins TRBV7-9 and TRBJ1-6; maybe TRBD1 (5 bases). CDR1 and CDR2 from the germline V gene are SEHNR and FQNEAQ (reference sequence). This CDR3 contains 18 residues. With 5 bases removed from V and 0 bases from J, the gap between germline ends came to 17 bases. The CDR3 region has the DNA TGTGCCAGCAGCCCTGGATGGACAATTAGCTCCTATAATTCACCCCTCCACTTT. This encodes CASSPGWTISSYNSPLHF. Combining the CDR3 with reference TRBV7-9 and TRBJ1-6 gives the whole variable domain DTGVSQNPRHKITKRGQNVTFRCDPISEHNRLYWYRQTLGQGPEFLTYFQNEAQLEKSRLLSDRFSAERPKGSFSTLEIQRTEQGDSAMYLCASSPGWTISSYNSPLHFGNGTRLTVT.

The chain links TRBV28 to TRBJ1-1, with unresolved D. V gave up 6 bases and J gave up 4 bases, with 9 bases separating them. In germline, CDR1 is MDHEN, CDR2 SYDVKM. The CDR3 extends over 12 amino acids. CDR3 nucleotides: TGTGCCAGCAGCGCCGGGCCCACTGAAGCTTTCTTT. It is translated as CASSAGPTEAFF.

This chain joins TRBV30 and TRBJ1-1, with 7 bases lining up with TRBD1. Germline V gene sequence: CDR1 GTSNPN, CDR2 SVGIG (reference sequence). The CDR3 spans 16 residues. J lost 0 bases, V lost 1 base, and 8 bases had no gene match. The CDR3 loop reads CAWSAYGTVLNTEAFF. In nucleotides, the CDR3 is TGTGCCTGGAGTGCCTACGGGACAGTTTTGAACACTGAAGCTTTCTTT.